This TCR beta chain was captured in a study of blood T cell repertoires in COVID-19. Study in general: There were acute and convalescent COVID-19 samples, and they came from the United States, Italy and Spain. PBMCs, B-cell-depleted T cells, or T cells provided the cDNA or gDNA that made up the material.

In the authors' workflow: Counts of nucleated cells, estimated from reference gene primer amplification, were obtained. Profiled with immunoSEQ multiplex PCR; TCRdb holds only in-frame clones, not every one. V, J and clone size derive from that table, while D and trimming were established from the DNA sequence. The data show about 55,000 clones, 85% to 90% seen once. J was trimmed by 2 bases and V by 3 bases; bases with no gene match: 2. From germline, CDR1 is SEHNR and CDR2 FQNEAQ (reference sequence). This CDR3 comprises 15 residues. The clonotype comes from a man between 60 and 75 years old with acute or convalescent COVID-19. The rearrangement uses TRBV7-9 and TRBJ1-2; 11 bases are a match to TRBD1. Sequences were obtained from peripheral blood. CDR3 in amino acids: CASSFRTGGNYGYTF. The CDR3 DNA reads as TGTGCCAGCAGCTTTCGGACAGGGGGCAACTATGGCTACACCTTC. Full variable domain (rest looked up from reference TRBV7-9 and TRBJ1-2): DTGVSQNPRHKITKRGQNVTFRCDPISEHNRLYWYRQTLGQGPEFLTYFQNEAQLEKSRLLSDRFSAERPKGSFSTLEIQRTEQGDSAMYLCASSFRTGGNYGYTFGSGTRLTVV.